This T cell receptor beta chain was captured in a study of blood T cell repertoires in COVID-19. Generated by immunoSEQ multiplex PCR, the TCRdb table keeps only in-frame clones and is missing some. Altogether 65,000 to 85,000 clones are present, about 79% being singletons, with the ten largest covering less than 20%. Germline CDR1 is MNHEY and CDR2 is SMNVEV (reference sequence). The CDR3 loop spans 17 amino acids. Trimming took off 3 bases at V and 4 bases at J, with 21 bases between the two ends. Sequenced input: peripheral blood. The gene calls are TRBV27 and TRBJ1-1; weak D call: TRBD1 (5 bases). The origin of this receptor is a human donor in a cohort sampled during active COVID-19. The CDR3 region is CASSFGTEEGFGTEAFF. DNA of the CDR3: TGTGCCAGCAGTTTTGGGACTGAGGAGGGTTTCGGCACTGAAGCTTTCTTT.